This passage covers 14 T cell receptor beta chains from one sample sequenced in a study of cytotoxic CD8 clonotypes in ibrutinib-treated CLL. Method: immunoSEQ multiplex PCR; TCRdb's copy keeps in-frame clones and lacks some. The table shows 200,000 to 250,000 clones, with more than 70% occurring only once. Here the sequenced sample was PBMCs, taken after 12 months of ibrutinib treatment. These receptors were obtained from a human donor with chronic lymphocytic leukemia.

V usage is TRBV6-5 and J usage is TRBJ2-2; D unclear. Germline CDR1 MNHEY, CDR2 SVGAGI. The CDR3 covers 15 residues. V was clipped by 2 bases and J by 2 bases, with 9 bases between them. CDR3 in DNA: TGTGCCAGCAGTTACACCAGGATTAACACCGGGGAGCTGTTTTTT. It encodes CASSYTRINTGELFF.

The chain combines TRBV27 with TRBJ2-7; 9 bases are a match to TRBD1. CDR1 and CDR2 (germline): MNHEY, SMNVEV (reference sequence). The CDR3 runs 16 residues. The V and J ends lost 6 bases and 0 bases, in that order; junction bases with no gene match: 9. DNA of the CDR3: TGTGCCAGCAGCCCCGGGACAGGGAAGAGCTCCTACGAGCAGTACTTC. It specifies CASSPGTGKSSYEQYF.

The chain uses TRBV5-5 and TRBJ1-1, with a possible D match to TRBD1 (5 bases). Germline values: CDR1 SGHKS, CDR2 YYEKEE (reference sequence). Trimming removed 2 bases at V and 8 bases at J, with 16 bases between. The CDR3 spans 14 residues. The CDR3 DNA reads as TGTGCCAGCAGCTTAGGGACGGTTAAGTTAGAAGCTTTCTTT. Translated, it gives CASSLGTVKLEAFF.

This clone was observed a few times. The chain links TRBV5-6 to TRBJ2-1; weak D call: TRBD1 (6 bases). Trimming cost V 4 bases and J 0 bases, with 14 bases left between them. CDR1 and CDR2 from the germline V gene are SGHDT and YYEEEE. The CDR3 is made up of 16 amino acids. CDR3 sequence: CASSPRGVSSYNEQFF. DNA for the CDR3: TGTGCCAGCAGCCCCAGGGGCGTCAGCTCCTACAATGAGCAGTTCTTC.

This chain joins TRBV27 and TRBJ1-5, with no clear D. Germline-derived CDR1 and CDR2 are MNHEY and SMNVEV (reference sequence). V was cut by 2 bases and J by 4 bases, with 6 bases left in between. The CDR3 covers 13 residues. The CDR3 nucleotides read TGTGCCAGCAGTTTAGGGCAGAATCAGCCCCAGCATTTT. This codes for CASSLGQNQPQHF.

The chain uses TRBV4-1 and TRBJ2-2; D is unclear. This CDR3 contains 14 residues. V lost 7 bases and J 4 bases, leaving 13 bases between the germline ends. Germline assignment: CDR1 MGHRA and CDR2 YSYEKL. CDR3 in amino acids: CASNPSNPTGELFF. The CDR3, as DNA: TGCGCCAGCAACCCCAGTAACCCCACCGGGGAGCTGTTTTTT.

This rearrangement joins TRBV27 to TRBJ2-5, with 9 bases matching TRBD1. The CDR3 extends over 15 amino acids. Germline CDR1 reads MNHEY; CDR2 reads SMNVEV (reference sequence). The junction had 6 bases not matched to a gene; V was cut back by 1 base and J by 6 bases. As DNA, the CDR3 is TGTGCCAGCAGTTTATATTGGGGACAGGGCCAGACCCAGTACTTC. Translated: CASSLYWGQGQTQYF.

The chain recombines TRBV5-1 with TRBJ2-5; tentatively, D is TRBD1 (7 bases). V gave up 0 bases and J gave up 1 base, with 13 bases separating them. CDR3 length: 16 residues. Germline V gene sequence: CDR1 SGHRS, CDR2 YFSETQ. The DNA for the CDR3 is TGCGCCAGCAGCTTGGCCCCAGGGGGGACCCAAGAGACCCAGTACTTC. It yields the protein CASSLAPGGTQETQYF.

The chain is built from TRBV27 and TRBJ1-5; D is possibly TRBD1 (6 bases). Trimming took 6 bases from V and 2 from J, leaving 14 bases between them. CDR1 MNHEY and CDR2 SMNVEV come from the germline V gene (reference sequence). The CDR3 consists of 15 residues. The DNA for the CDR3 is TGTGCCAGCAGAATGGGGGCAGGGGGCAATCAGCCCCAGCATTTT. Its translation: CASRMGAGGNQPQHF.

The chain employs TRBV7-6 and TRBJ1-5, with no clear D. V lost 3 bases, J lost 5 bases, and 14 bases lay in between. CDR1 is SGHVS, CDR2 FNYEAQ, per germline. The CDR3 consists of 15 residues. CDR3 sequence: CASSLEGRSDQPQHF. The CDR3 DNA is TGTGCCAGCAGCTTGGAAGGACGTTCGGATCAGCCCCAGCATTTT.

This clone was seen only once. The chain joins TRBV6-5 to TRBJ2-3, with TRBD2 matching 7 bases. The ends lost 2 bases at V and 3 bases at J; junction bases unmatched: 2. There are 14 residues in the CDR3. Germline values: CDR1 MNHEY, CDR2 SVGAGI. The CDR3 reads CASSYLAETDTQYF. The CDR3 nucleotides are TGTGCCAGCAGTTACCTAGCGGAGACAGATACGCAGTATTTT.

The V and J genes are TRBV5-1 and TRBJ1-1, with D possibly being TRBD1 (6 bases). V lost 3 bases and J lost 4, with 19 bases in between. The CDR3 length is 16 residues. CDR1 is SGHRS, CDR2 YFSETQ, per germline. CDR3 nucleotides: TGCGCCAGCAGCTCGCCCGAGTCAGGGGCCGGCACTGAAGCTTTCTTT. Translated: CASSSPESGAGTEAFF.

This clone was observed a few times. The chain uses TRBV5-1 and TRBJ2-7, with 9 nucleotides matching TRBD1. V dropped 6 bases and J dropped 4; count of bases not matched to a gene: 5. Germline CDR1 is SGHRS and CDR2 is YFSETQ. CDR3 size: 13 residues. Here the CDR3 DNA reads TGCGCCAGCACCCCGGGACAGGGTTACGAGCAGTACTTC. This gives the protein CASTPGQGYEQYF. Looking up the rest from reference TRBV5-1 and TRBJ2-7 gives the full variable domain: KAGVTQTPRYLIKTRGQQVTLSCSPISGHRSVSWYQQTPGQGLQFLFEYFSETQRNKGNFPGRFSGRQFSNSRSEMNVSTLELGDSALYLCASTPGQGYEQYFGPGTRLTVT.

The genes are TRBV27 and TRBJ2-2, with D uncertain. The V gene's germline CDR1 is MNHEY and CDR2 SMNVEV (reference sequence). Trimming cost V 2 bases and J 8 bases, with 15 bases left between them. The CDR3 totals 15 residues. This CDR3 reads CASSLRAGRAGELFF. The CDR3 DNA sequence: TGTGCCAGCAGTTTAAGGGCAGGTCGGGCGGGGGAGCTGTTTTTT.